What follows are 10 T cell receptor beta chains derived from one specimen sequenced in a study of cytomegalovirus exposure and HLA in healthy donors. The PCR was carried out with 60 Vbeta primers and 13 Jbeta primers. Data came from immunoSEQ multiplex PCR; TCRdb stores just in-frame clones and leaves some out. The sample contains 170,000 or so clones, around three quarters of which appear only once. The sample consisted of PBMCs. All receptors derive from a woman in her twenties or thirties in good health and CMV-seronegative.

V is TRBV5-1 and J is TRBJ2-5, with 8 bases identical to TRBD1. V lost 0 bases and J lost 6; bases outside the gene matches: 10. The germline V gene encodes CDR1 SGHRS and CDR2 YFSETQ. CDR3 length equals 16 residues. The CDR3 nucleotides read TGCGCCAGCAGCTTGGCCCGGACAGGGATTAGGAAGACCCAGTACTTC. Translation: CASSLARTGIRKTQYF.

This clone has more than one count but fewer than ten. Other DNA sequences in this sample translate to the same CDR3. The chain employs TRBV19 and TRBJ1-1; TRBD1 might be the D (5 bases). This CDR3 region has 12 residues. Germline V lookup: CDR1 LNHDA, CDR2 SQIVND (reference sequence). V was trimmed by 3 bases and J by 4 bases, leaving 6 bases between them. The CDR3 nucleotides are TGTGCCAGTAGTATGGGGGGCACTGAAGCTTTCTTT. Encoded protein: CASSMGGTEAFF. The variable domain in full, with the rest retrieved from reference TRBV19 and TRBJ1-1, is DGGITQSPKYLFRKEGQNVTLSCEQNLNHDAMYWYRQDPGQGLRLIYYSQIVNDFQKGDIAEGYSVSREKKESFPLTVTSAQKNPTAFYLCASSMGGTEAFFGQGTRLTVV.

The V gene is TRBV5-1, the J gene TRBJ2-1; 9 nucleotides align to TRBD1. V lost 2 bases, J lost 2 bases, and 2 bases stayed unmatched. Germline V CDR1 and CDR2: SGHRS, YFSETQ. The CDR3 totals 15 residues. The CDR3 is CASSLQGAAYNEQFF. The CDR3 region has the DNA TGCGCCAGCAGCTTACAGGGGGCTGCCTACAATGAGCAGTTCTTC.

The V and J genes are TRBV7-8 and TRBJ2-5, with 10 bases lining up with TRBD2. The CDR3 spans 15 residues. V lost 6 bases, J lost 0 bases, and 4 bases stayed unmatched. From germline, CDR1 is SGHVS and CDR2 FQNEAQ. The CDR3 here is CASRTGTSDQETQYF. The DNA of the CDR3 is TGTGCCAGCAGAACCGGGACTAGCGACCAAGAGACCCAGTACTTC.

CDR3 sequence: CASSVDRLVPGELFF. CDR3 DNA: TGTGCCAGCAGCGTAGATCGGCTAGTTCCCGGGGAGCTGTTTTTT. The chain couples TRBV9 to TRBJ2-2, with D hard to call. Germline lookup yields CDR1 SGDLS and CDR2 YYNGEE. This CDR3 is 15 amino acids long. V was trimmed by 0 bases and J by 6 bases, leaving 12 bases between them.

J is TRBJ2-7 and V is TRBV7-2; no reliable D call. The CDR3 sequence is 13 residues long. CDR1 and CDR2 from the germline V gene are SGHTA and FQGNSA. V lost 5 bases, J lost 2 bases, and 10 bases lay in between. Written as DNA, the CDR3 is TGTGCCAGCAGCCCCCTGTCCGCCTACGAGCAGTACTTC. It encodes CASSPLSAYEQYF.

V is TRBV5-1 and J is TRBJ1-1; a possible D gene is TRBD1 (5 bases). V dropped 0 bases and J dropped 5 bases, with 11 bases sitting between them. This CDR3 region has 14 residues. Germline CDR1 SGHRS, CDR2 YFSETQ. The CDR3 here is CASSLGRGRTEAFF. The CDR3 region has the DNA TGCGCCAGCAGCTTGGGGAGGGGAAGGACTGAAGCTTTCTTT.

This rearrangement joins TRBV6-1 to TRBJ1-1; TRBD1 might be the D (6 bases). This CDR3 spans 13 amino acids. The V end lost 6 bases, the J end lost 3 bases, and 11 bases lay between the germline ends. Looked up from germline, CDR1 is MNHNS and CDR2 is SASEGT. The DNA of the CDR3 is TGTGCCAGCAGACAGGGCCCGCACACTGAAGCTTTCTTT. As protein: CASRQGPHTEAFF.

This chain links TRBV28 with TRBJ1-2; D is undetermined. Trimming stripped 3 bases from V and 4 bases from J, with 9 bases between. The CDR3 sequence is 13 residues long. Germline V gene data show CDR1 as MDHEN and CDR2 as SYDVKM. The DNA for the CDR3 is TGTGCCAGCAGTTTGAGGGCGAGCTATGGCTACACCTTC. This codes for CASSLRASYGYTF.

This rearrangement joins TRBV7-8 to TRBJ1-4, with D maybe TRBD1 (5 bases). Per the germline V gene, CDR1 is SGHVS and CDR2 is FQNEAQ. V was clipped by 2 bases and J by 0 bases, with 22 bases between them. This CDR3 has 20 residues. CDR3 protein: CASSLRPQGSYPTTNEKLFF. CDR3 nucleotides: TGTGCCAGCAGCTTAAGGCCCCAGGGATCTTACCCCACAACTAATGAAAAACTGTTTTTT.